This T cell receptor (beta chain) was sequenced in a study of blood T cell repertoires in COVID-19. Turning to the study itself: There were acute and convalescent COVID-19 samples, and they came from the United States, Italy and Spain.

Repertoires were generated with immunoSEQ multiplex PCR, while TCRdb's copy carries only in-frame clones and drops some. The sample includes about 380,000 clones, 87% of them seen just once. The study assigned cohorts using participant-reported clinical history. The V end was cut by 3 bases, the J end by 9 bases, with 15 bases between. The germline V gene has CDR1 DFQATT and CDR2 SNEGSKA (reference sequence). The CDR3 spans 13 residues. Source material: PBMCs or T cells enriched from blood (not recorded which). The chain uses TRBV20-1 and TRBJ1-5; weak D call: TRBD1 (5 bases). This sequence was found in a man aged 30-40 years who had recovered from COVID-19. CDR3 sequence reads: CSASSQGRRPQHF. DNA of the CDR3: TGCAGTGCTAGTTCTCAGGGAAGACGGCCCCAGCATTTT.